The clone carrying this T cell receptor (beta chain) has only one observation. Its antigen is currently unknown. This specimen comes from a study of OX40 agonist ivuxolimab in advanced cancers. The study's findings and limits: No determination was made of the antigen specificity of the expanded peripheral T cells.

Per the germline V gene, CDR1 is SGDLS and CDR2 is YYNGEE. The V end was cut by 0 bases, the J end by 0 bases, with 10 bases between. The CDR3 is 16 amino acids. Clones were sequenced by immunoSEQ multiplex PCR, and TCRdb holds only the in-frame ones, with some missing. The top ten clones hold roughly 32% of a sample with under 20,000 clones, 79% of them seen once. The origin of this receptor is an adult with an advanced solid tumor such as melanoma, head and neck, liver or kidney cancer. The genes are TRBV9 and TRBJ2-1; a possible D gene is TRBD2 (5 bases). The material sequenced was CD4+ or CD8+ T cells sorted from blood, taken in a trial of the OX40 agonist ivuxolimab. As DNA, the CDR3 is TGTGCCAGCAGCGTAGAGAGGGTCAGCTCCTACAATGAGCAGTTCTTC. Translation: CASSVERVSSYNEQFF.